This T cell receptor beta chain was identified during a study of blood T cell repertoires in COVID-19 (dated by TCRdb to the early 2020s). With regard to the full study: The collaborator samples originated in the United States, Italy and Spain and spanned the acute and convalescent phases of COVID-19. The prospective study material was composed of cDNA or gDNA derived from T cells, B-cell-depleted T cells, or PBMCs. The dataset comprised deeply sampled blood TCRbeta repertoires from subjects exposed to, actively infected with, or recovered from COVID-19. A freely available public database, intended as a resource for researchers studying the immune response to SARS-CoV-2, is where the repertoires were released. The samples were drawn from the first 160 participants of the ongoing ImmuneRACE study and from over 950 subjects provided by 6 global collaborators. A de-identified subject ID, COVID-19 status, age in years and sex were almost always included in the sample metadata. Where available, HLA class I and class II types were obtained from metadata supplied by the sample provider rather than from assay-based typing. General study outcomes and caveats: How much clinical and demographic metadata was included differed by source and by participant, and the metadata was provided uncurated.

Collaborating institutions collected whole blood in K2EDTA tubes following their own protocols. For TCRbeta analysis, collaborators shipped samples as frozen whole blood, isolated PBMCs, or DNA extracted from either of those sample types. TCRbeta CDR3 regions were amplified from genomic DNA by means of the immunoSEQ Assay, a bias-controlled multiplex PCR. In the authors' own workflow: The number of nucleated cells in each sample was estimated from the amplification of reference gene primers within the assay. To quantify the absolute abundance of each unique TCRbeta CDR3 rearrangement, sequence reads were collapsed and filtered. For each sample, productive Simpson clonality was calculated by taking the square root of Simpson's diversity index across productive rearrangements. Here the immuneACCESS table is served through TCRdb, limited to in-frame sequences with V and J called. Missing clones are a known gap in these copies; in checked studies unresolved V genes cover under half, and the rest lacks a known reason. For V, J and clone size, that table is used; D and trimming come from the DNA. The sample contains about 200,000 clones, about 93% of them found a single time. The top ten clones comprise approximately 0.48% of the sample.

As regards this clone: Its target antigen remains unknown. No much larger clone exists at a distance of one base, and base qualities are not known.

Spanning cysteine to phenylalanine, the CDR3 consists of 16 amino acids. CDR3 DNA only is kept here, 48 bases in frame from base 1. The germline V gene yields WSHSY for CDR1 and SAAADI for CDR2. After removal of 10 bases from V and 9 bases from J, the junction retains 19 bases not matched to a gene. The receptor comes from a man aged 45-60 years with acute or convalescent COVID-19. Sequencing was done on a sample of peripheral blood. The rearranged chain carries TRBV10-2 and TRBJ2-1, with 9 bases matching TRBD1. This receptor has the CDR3 CATTPGHVQGAGEQFF. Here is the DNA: TGCGCCACAACCCCCGGTCACGTACAGGGGGCAGGTGAGCAGTTCTTC.